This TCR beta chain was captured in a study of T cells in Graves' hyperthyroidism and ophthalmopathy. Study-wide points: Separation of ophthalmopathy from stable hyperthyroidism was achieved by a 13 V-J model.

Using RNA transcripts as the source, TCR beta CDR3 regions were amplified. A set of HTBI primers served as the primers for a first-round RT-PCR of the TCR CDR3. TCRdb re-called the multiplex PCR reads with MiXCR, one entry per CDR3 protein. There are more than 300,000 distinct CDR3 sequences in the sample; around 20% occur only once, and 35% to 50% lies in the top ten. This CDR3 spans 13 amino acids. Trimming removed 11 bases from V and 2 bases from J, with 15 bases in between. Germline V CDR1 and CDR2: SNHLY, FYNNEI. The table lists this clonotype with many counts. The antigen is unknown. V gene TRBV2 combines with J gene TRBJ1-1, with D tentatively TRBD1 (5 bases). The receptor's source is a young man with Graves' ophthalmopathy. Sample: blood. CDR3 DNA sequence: TGTGCCCAGGCCAGGGCGGCAAACACTGAAGCTTTCTTT. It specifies CAQARAANTEAFF. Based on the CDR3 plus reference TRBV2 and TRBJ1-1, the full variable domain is EPEVTQTPSHQVTQMGQEVILRCVPISNHLYFYWYRQILGQKVEFLVSFYNNEISEKSEIFDDQFSVERPDGSNFTLKIRSTKLEDSAMYFCAQARAANTEAFFGQGTRLTVV.